This is a list of T cell receptor beta chains from one sample in a study of CD8+ T cells in alopecia areata. Only in-frame clones appear in the TCRdb table, and some are missing; sequencing was by immunoSEQ multiplex PCR. Found here are some 130,000 clones, 50% to 55% of them singletons; the top ten hold around 0.44%. The input for sequencing was CD4+ T cells sorted from blood, taken at week 4, from a patient treated with tofacitinib. The receptor set was obtained from a human donor with alopecia areata. Both conserved end residues are part of each CDR3. D genes are given only for firm matches. Only some rows state a clone size, as once, few, many or a class for expanded clones.

j_call v_call d_call clone_size cdr3_aa cdr3_nt
TRBJ2-1 TRBV6-1 NA NA CASSGGTKNEQFF TGTGCCAGCAGCGGAGGGACAAAAAATGAGCAGTTCTTC
TRBJ2-5 TRBV4-2 NA NA CASSQGVGEETQYF TGTGCCAGCAGCCAAGGGGTGGGCGAAGAGACCCAGTACTTC
TRBJ2-1 TRBV18 TRBD1 NA CASSLPGQGKGDEQFF TGTGCCAGCTCTCTGCCTGGACAGGGGAAAGGCGATGAGCAGTTCTTC
TRBJ2-3 TRBV15 NA NA CATSRDSSWTHESTDTQYF TGTGCCACCAGCAGAGATAGTTCTTGGACTCACGAAAGCACAGATACGCAGTATTTT
TRBJ2-7 TRBV30 TRBD1 NA CAWSYPTGDEQYF TGTGCCTGGAGTTACCCGACAGGGGACGAGCAGTACTTC
TRBJ2-4 TRBV25-1 NA NA CASSPLGGKNIQYF TGTGCCAGCAGTCCCCTCGGAGGGAAAAACATTCAGTACTTC
TRBJ2-1 TRBV7-2 NA NA CASSPGWPYNEQFF TGTGCCAGCAGCCCGGGCTGGCCCTACAATGAGCAGTTCTTC
TRBJ2-1 TRBV2 NA NA CASSISGHNEQFF TGTGCCAGCAGCATTAGCGGCCACAATGAGCAGTTCTTC
TRBJ2-5 TRBV11-2 TRBD1 NA CASSLAGTGLQETQYF TGTGCCAGCAGCTTGGCCGGGACAGGGTTACAAGAGACCCAGTACTTC
TRBJ2-7 TRBV15 NA NA CATSFAGKGNEQYF TGTGCCACCAGCTTTGCAGGCAAGGGGAACGAGCAGTACTTC
TRBJ2-1 TRBV5-1 TRBD2 NA CASSGTTPGGEQFF TGCGCCAGCAGCGGGACTACCCCCGGGGGTGAGCAGTTCTTC
TRBJ2-1 TRBV2 TRBD2 few CASSPRTSGGYNEQFF TGTGCCAGCAGTCCTCGGACTAGCGGAGGTTACAATGAGCAGTTCTTC
TRBJ1-1 TRBV11-3 NA NA CASSFHSMNTEAFF TGTGCCAGCAGCTTTCACTCTATGAACACTGAAGCTTTCTTT
TRBJ2-4 TRBV5-4 TRBD1 once CASSTKRQGARYIQYF TGTGCCAGCAGCACAAAACGACAGGGGGCGCGGTACATTCAGTACTTC